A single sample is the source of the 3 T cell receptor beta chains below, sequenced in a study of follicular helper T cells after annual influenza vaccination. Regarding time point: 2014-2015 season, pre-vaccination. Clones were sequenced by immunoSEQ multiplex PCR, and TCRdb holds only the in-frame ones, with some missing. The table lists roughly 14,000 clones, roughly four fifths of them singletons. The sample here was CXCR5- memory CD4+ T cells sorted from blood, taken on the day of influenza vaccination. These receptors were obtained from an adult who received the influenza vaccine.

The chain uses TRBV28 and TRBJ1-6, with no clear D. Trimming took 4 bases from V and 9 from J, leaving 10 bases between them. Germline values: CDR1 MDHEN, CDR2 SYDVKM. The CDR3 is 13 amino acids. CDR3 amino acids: CASSSSHLSPLHF. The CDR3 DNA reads TGTGCCAGCAGTTCTTCCCACCTTTCACCCCTCCACTTT. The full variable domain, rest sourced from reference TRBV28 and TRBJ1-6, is DVKVTQSSRYLVKRTGEKVFLECVQDMDHENMFWYRQDPGLGLRLIYFSYDVKMKEKGDIPEGYSVSREKKERFSLILESASTNQTSMYLCASSSSHLSPLHFGNGTRLTVT.

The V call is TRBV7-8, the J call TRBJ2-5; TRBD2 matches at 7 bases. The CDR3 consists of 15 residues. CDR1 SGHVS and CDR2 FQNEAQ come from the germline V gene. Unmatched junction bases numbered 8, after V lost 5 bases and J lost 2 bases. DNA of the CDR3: TGTGCCAGCAGCAGACGGACTAGGGTACAAGAGACCCAGTACTTC. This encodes CASSRRTRVQETQYF.

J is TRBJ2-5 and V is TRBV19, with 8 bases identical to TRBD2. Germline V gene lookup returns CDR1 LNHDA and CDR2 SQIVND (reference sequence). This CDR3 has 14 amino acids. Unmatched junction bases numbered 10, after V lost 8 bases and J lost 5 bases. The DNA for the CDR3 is TGTGCCAGTCGCGAGCGGGGGTCCGGCGAGACCCAGTACTTC. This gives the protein CASRERGSGETQYF.